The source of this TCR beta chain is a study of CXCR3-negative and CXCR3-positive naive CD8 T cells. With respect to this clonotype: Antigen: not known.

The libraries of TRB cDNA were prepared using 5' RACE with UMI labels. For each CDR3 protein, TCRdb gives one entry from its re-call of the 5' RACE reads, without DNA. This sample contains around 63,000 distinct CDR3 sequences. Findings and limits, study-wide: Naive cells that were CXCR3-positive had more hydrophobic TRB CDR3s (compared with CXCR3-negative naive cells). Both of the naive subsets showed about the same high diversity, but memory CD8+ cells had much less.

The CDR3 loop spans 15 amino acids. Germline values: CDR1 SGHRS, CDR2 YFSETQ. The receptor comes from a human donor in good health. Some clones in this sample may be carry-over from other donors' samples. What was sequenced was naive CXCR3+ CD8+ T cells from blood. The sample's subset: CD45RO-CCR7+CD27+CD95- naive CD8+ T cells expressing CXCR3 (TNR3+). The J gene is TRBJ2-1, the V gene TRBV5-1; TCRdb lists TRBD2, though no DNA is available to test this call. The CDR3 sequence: CASSLEGLAGDEQFF.